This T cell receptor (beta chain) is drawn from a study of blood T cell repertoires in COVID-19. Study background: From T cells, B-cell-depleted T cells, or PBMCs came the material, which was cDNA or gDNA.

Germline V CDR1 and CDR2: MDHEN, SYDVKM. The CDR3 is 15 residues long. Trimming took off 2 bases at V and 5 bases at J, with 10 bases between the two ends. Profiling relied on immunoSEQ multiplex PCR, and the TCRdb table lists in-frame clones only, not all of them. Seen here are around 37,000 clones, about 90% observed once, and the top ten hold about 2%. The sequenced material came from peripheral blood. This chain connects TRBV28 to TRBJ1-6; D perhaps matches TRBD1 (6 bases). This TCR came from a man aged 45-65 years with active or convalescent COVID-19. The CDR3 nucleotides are TGTGCCAGCAGTTTACCGGACAGACATAATTCACCCCTCCACTTT. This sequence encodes CASSLPDRHNSPLHF.